This TCR beta chain emerged from a study of naive and memory T cell subsets. Study-level findings and limits: A few larger clonotypes appeared in naive repertoires, especially CD8, possibly memory cells re-expressing CD45RA. Diversity fell and Gini index rose from naive through CM, EM, EMRA.

The beta constant-region primer was an equimolar mix of two oligonucleotides covering TRBC1 and TRBC2. Nested alpha and beta constant-region primers with the SP2 primer drove four PCR rounds on ligated cDNA. A single record per CDR3 protein comes from TCRdb applying MiXCR to the UMI-ligation and nested PCR reads. Of around 140,000 distinct CDR3 sequences listed, over 20% are singletons. This clonotype was seen a handful of times. Its antigen remains unidentified. The CDR3 loop spans 13 amino acids. Germline CDR1 is MNHNS and CDR2 is SASEGT. V lost 0 bases to trimming and J lost 10 bases, with 9 bases between them. CD4 T cells were positively selected, then CD8 T cells from the CD4-negative fraction.

The receptor was isolated from a human donor in good health. Sequenced input: naive CD4+ T cells from blood. The rearrangement uses TRBV6-1 and TRBJ1-4; D gene uncertain. CDR3 region: CASSEASDGKLFF. CDR3 sequence (DNA): TGTGCCAGCAGTGAAGCTAGCGACGGAAAACTGTTTTTT.